This passage covers 32 T cell receptor beta chains from one sample sequenced in a study of blood T cell repertoires in COVID-19. TCRdb keeps only in-frame clones here, not all; method: immunoSEQ multiplex PCR. The table lists approximately 160,000 clones, under 80% of them singletons. Source material: peripheral blood. Receptors were obtained from a man aged 65 to 85 with acute or convalescent COVID-19.

This clone was recorded a few times. This chain connects TRBV7-9 to TRBJ2-7; possibly TRBD1 for D (6 bases). Trimming removed 1 base at V and 6 bases at J, with 16 bases between. CDR1 is SEHNR, CDR2 FQNEAQ, per germline (reference sequence). The CDR3 is 15 residues long. The CDR3 reads CASSLVQGLSAEQYF. The CDR3 DNA follows: TGTGCCAGCAGCTTAGTACAGGGTTTGTCGGCCGAGCAGTACTTC. Combining the CDR3 with reference TRBV7-9 and TRBJ2-7 gives the whole variable domain DTGVSQNPRHKITKRGQNVTFRCDPISEHNRLYWYRQTLGQGPEFLTYFQNEAQLEKSRLLSDRFSAERPKGSFSTLEIQRTEQGDSAMYLCASSLVQGLSAEQYFGPGTRLTVT.

This clone was picked up a small number of times. The rearrangement joins TRBV6-5 to TRBJ2-1, with 8 bases lining up with TRBD1. The CDR3 is 15 amino acids. The V and J ends lost 6 bases and 9 bases, in that order; junction bases with no gene match: 13. The germline CDR1 and CDR2 sequences are MNHEY and SVGAGI. The CDR3 DNA follows: TGTGCCAGCAGCAGCGAAAGCTCAGGGGGCCTTGAGCAGTTCTTC. It is translated as CASSSESSGGLEQFF.

V is TRBV2 and J is TRBJ1-5; 10 bases are shared with TRBD1. Germline V CDR1 and CDR2: SNHLY, FYNNEI. The V segment lost 4 bases and the J segment 6 bases; nucleotides outside the gene matches: 6. The CDR3 is 15 amino acids. CDR3 in DNA: TGTGCCAGCAGTGTGGGAAGGGACAGGGGTCAGCCCCAGCATTTT. This gives the protein CASSVGRDRGQPQHF. Supplemented by reference TRBV2 and TRBJ1-5, the full variable domain reads EPEVTQTPSHQVTQMGQEVILRCVPISNHLYFYWYRQILGQKVEFLVSFYNNEISEKSEIFDDQFSVERPDGSNFTLKIRSTKLEDSAMYFCASSVGRDRGQPQHFGDGTRLSIL.

On this clone: Different DNA sequences within this sample yield the same CDR3. The chain uses TRBV5-1 and TRBJ1-4; D is perhaps TRBD1 (5 bases). CDR1 and CDR2 (germline): SGHRS, YFSETQ. CDR3 length equals 14 residues. The ends were cut back, 0 bases at V and 4 bases at J, with 7 bases in the middle. Here the CDR3 DNA reads TGCGCCAGCAGCTTGGGTAGGGGTAATGAAAAACTGTTTTTT. Protein product: CASSLGRGNEKLFF.

This clone was observed a few times. The J gene is TRBJ1-2, the V gene TRBV28, with D possibly TRBD1 on 6 matching bases. V gave up 6 bases and J gave up 2 bases, with 10 bases separating them. CDR3 length: 13 residues. Per the germline V gene, CDR1 is MDHEN and CDR2 is SYDVKM. Here the CDR3 DNA reads TGTGCCAGCAGGATAACAGGGAACTATGGCTACACCTTC. Translating it yields CASRITGNYGYTF.

The chain links TRBV5-1 to TRBJ2-3; the match to TRBD2 covers 9 bases. The length of the CDR3 is 15 residues. Germline V gene lookup returns CDR1 SGHRS and CDR2 YFSETQ. J lost 1 base, V lost 4 bases, and 4 bases had no gene match. CDR3 DNA: TGCGCCAGCAGCCCAATAGCGGGGGGCACAGATACGCAGTATTTT. Protein product: CASSPIAGGTDTQYF.

This sequence joins TRBV3-1 (or the pseudogene TRBV3-2) and TRBJ2-6; D unresolved. Germline values: CDR1 LGHDT, CDR2 YNNKEL (reference sequence). The CDR3 runs to 15 residues. The V gene lost 4 bases and the J gene lost 1 base, with 8 bases spanning the gap. In DNA form, the CDR3 reads TGTGCCAGCAGCCCCAGAAAGTCTGGGGCCAACGTCCTGACTTTC. It yields the protein CASSPRKSGANVLTF.

This chain links TRBV18 with TRBJ2-5; 10 positions agree with TRBD1. Germline V lookup: CDR1 KGHSH, CDR2 LQKENI. This CDR3 has 16 amino acids. Unmatched junction bases numbered 10, after V lost 6 bases and J lost 3 bases. The CDR3 nucleotides read TGTGCCAGCTCGAGTTCCGCGACAGGGGGCGAAGAGACCCAGTACTTC. It codes for CASSSSATGGEETQYF. Full variable domain (missing parts from reference TRBV18 and TRBJ2-5): NAGVMQNPRHLVRRRGQEARLRCSPMKGHSHVYWYRQLPEEGLKFMVYLQKENIIDESGMPKERFSAEFPKEGPSILRIQQVVRGDSAAYFCASSSSATGGEETQYFGPGTRLLVL.

This clone was seen only a few times. The chain has TRBV5-4 and TRBJ1-6; D unresolved. Trimming took 0 bases from V and 0 from J, leaving 4 bases between them. This CDR3 has 15 residues. In germline, CDR1 is SGHNT, CDR2 YYREEE (reference sequence). CDR3 in DNA: TGTGCCAGCAGCTTGGGGAGCTCCTATAATTCACCCCTCCACTTT. Amino acids: CASSLGSSYNSPLHF.

The chain employs TRBV24-1 and TRBJ1-1; maybe TRBD1 (6 bases). This CDR3 is 13 amino acids long. Per the germline V gene, CDR1 is KGHDR and CDR2 is SFDVKD. The V gene lost 6 bases and the J gene lost 4 bases, with 11 bases spanning the gap. The CDR3 is CATSLQGSTEAFF. CDR3 in DNA: TGTGCCACCAGTTTACAGGGTTCCACTGAAGCTTTCTTT.

V usage is TRBV9 and J usage is TRBJ1-6, with TRBD1 as a possible D gene (6 bases). Between the trimmed V and J ends, which lost 3 bases and 6 bases, there was a span of 10 bases. This CDR3 has 14 residues. In germline, CDR1 is SGDLS, CDR2 YYNGEE. CDR3 region: CASSDDRSNSPLHF. The CDR3, as DNA: TGTGCCAGCAGCGATGACAGGAGTAATTCACCCCTCCACTTT.

The chain links TRBV3-1 (or the pseudogene TRBV3-2) to TRBJ1-1, with D uncertain. The CDR3 has 12 residues. Germline V lookup: CDR1 LGHDT, CDR2 YNNKEL (reference sequence). V was pared by 5 bases and J by 6 bases, with 10 bases between. CDR3 protein: CASSGDWAEAFF. The CDR3 coding sequence is TGTGCCAGCAGCGGTGACTGGGCTGAAGCTTTCTTT.

The J gene is TRBJ2-5, the V gene TRBV5-6; the D gene is possibly TRBD1 (5 bases). CDR1 and CDR2 from the germline V gene are SGHDT and YYEEEE. The CDR3 has 14 amino acids. Trimming pared 4 bases from V and 5 bases from J, leaving 15 bases between. This CDR3 reads CASSLKGLEETQYF. The CDR3 bases are TGTGCCAGCAGCCTAAAGGGGCTCGAGGAGACCCAGTACTTC.

The rearrangement links TRBV19 to TRBJ2-1, with D possibly matching TRBD2 (5 bases). Germline-derived CDR1 and CDR2 are LNHDA and SQIVND (reference sequence). The CDR3 loop spans 14 amino acids. Trimming removed 3 bases from V and 7 bases from J, with 13 bases in between. The DNA for the CDR3 is TGTGCCAGTAGTATCCGCCTCGGGGTTAATGAGCAGTTCTTC. Residues: CASSIRLGVNEQFF.

This clone was detected only a few times. The chain carries TRBV10-3 and TRBJ2-3; TRBD1 matches 8 bases. The CDR3 contains 15 residues. Germline CDR1 is ENHRY and CDR2 is SYGVKD. The junction had 7 bases not matched to a gene; V was cut back by 8 bases and J by 0 bases. CDR3 sequence reads: CAIGQGRSSTDTQYF. The CDR3 DNA reads TGTGCCATCGGACAGGGACGGTCTAGCACAGATACGCAGTATTTT.

The J gene is TRBJ1-2, the V gene TRBV5-6, with D tentatively TRBD1 (6 bases). Germline V gives CDR1 SGHDT, CDR2 YYEEEE. The V end lost 0 bases, the J end lost 4 bases, and 10 bases lay between the germline ends. CDR3 size: 14 residues. CDR3 region: CASSLDVQGYGYTF. CDR3 coding DNA: TGTGCCAGCAGCTTGGACGTACAGGGCTATGGCTACACCTTC.

The chain uses TRBV6-5 and TRBJ2-1; the match to TRBD1 covers 8 bases. CDR3 length: 14 amino acids. The V gene end was trimmed by 6 bases and the J gene end by 5 bases; junction bases not matched to a gene: 6. The germline CDR1 and CDR2 sequences are MNHEY and SVGAGI. The CDR3 DNA is TGTGCCAGCAGCCCCAGGACAGGGAACAATGAGCAGTTCTTC. Its translation is CASSPRTGNNEQFF.

V usage is TRBV10-3 and J usage is TRBJ2-5; TRBD1 might be the D (6 bases). The CDR3 is 12 residues long. Trimming removed 10 bases at V and 5 bases at J, with 14 bases between. The germline V gene has CDR1 ENHRY and CDR2 SYGVKD. As DNA, the CDR3 is TGTGCCACAGGACAGTTAATCGAGACCCAGTACTTC. The encoded protein is CATGQLIETQYF.

This chain connects TRBV5-1 to TRBJ2-7; TRBD2 aligns across 9 bases. From germline, CDR1 is SGHRS and CDR2 YFSETQ. The CDR3 has 14 amino acids. Losses at the gene ends were 4 bases for V and 3 bases for J; bases not matched to a gene: 5. The DNA of the CDR3 is TGCGCCAGCAGCGATCTAGCGGGGAACTACGAGCAGTACTTC. It is translated as CASSDLAGNYEQYF.

The chain is built from TRBV28 and TRBJ2-2, with TRBD1 matching over 9 bases. Germline V gene data show CDR1 as MDHEN and CDR2 as SYDVKM. There are 15 residues in the CDR3. V shed 6 bases and J 6 bases; nucleotides not matched to a gene: 8. CDR3 loop: CASRAGDREAGELFF. The CDR3 nucleotides are TGTGCCAGCAGGGCGGGGGACAGGGAGGCCGGGGAGCTGTTTTTT.

The rearrangement links TRBV5-1 to TRBJ2-3; D remains unclear. In germline, CDR1 is SGHRS, CDR2 YFSETQ. V lost 3 bases, J lost 3 bases, and 11 bases lay in between. The CDR3 is made up of 14 amino acids. The CDR3 loop is CASSSPGPTDTQYF. The CDR3 DNA reads as TGCGCCAGCAGCTCACCGGGTCCAACAGATACGCAGTATTTT.

CDR3 DNA sequence: TGTGCCAGCAGTTTGCGGGGGAGGTATGGCTACACCTTC. Translating gives CASSLRGRYGYTF. The chain recombines TRBV27 with TRBJ1-2, with D maybe TRBD1 (5 bases). The CDR3 covers 13 residues. With 3 bases removed from V and 5 bases from J, the gap between germline ends came to 10 bases. Germline CDR1 MNHEY, CDR2 SMNVEV (reference sequence).

The chain recombines TRBV7-2 with TRBJ2-2, with D hard to call. The CDR3 totals 13 residues. V was cut by 4 bases and J by 6 bases, with 9 bases left in between. Looked up from germline, CDR1 is SGHTA and CDR2 is FQGNSA. This CDR3 is CASSSLVSGELFF. The CDR3 nucleotides are TGTGCCAGCAGCTCCCTAGTTTCCGGGGAGCTGTTTTTT.

The gene calls are TRBV21-1 and TRBJ2-1; the D segment call TRBD2 is taken from the table without a DNA check. TRBV21-1 is shown as a pseudogene. The CDR3 is 18 amino acids. CDR3 DNA sequence: TGTGCCAGCAGCAAAGTTCGGACTAGCGGGAGCGCCGTCAATGAGCAGTTCTTC. It translates to CASSKVRTSGSAVNEQFF.

The sample holds a few counts of this clone. The CDR3 reads CSKTSGETQYF. The CDR3 bases are TGCAGCAAAACTTCGGGAGAGACCCAGTACTTC. The chain employs TRBV29-1 and TRBJ2-5; D call uncertain. The CDR3 loop spans 11 amino acids. Looked up from germline, CDR1 is SQVTM and CDR2 is ANQGSEA. Deletions cut 8 bases from V and 4 bases from J, with 11 bases between.

The J gene is TRBJ2-3, the V gene TRBV5-4; 10 nucleotides match TRBD2. This CDR3 has 16 residues. Trimming cost V 5 bases and J 3 bases; bases outside gene matches: 9. Germline-derived CDR1 and CDR2 are SGHNT and YYREEE (reference sequence). For the CDR3, the DNA is TGTGCCAGCAGTTTTGAGCGGGGGGGCAGAACAGATACGCAGTATTTT. It translates to CASSFERGGRTDTQYF.

V usage is TRBV19 and J usage is TRBJ1-5; TRBD1 matches 9 bases. The length of the CDR3 is 21 residues. Germline V gene sequence: CDR1 LNHDA, CDR2 SQIVND (reference sequence). Trimming removed 2 bases from V and 3 bases from J; junction bases left unmatched: 20. Written as DNA, the CDR3 is TGTGCCAGTAGTATAACGAGGACAGGGGCCCATCGGGCACCTTCCAATCAGCCCCAGCATTTT. Its protein is CASSITRTGAHRAPSNQPQHF. Together with reference TRBV19 and TRBJ1-5, the CDR3 gives the full variable domain: DGGITQSPKYLFRKEGQNVTLSCEQNLNHDAMYWYRQDPGQGLRLIYYSQIVNDFQKGDIAEGYSVSREKKESFPLTVTSAQKNPTAFYLCASSITRTGAHRAPSNQPQHFGDGTRLSIL.

This chain's CDR3 is CASSPFDGGGPMNTEAFF. CDR3 DNA sequence: TGTGCCAGCTCACCGTTCGATGGAGGGGGCCCAATGAACACTGAAGCTTTCTTT. The genes are TRBV18 and TRBJ1-1, with 7 bases that match TRBD1. Germline V CDR1 and CDR2: KGHSH, LQKENI. The CDR3 has 18 residues. V lost 3 bases, J lost 0 bases, and 13 bases stayed unmatched.

This chain joins TRBV11-3 and TRBJ1-3, with TRBD1 as a possible D gene (5 bases). Trimming removed 0 bases at V and 2 bases at J, with 11 bases between. Germline loops: CDR1 SGHNT, CDR2 YENEEA. The length of the CDR3 is 16 residues. Here the CDR3 reads CASSLDQGGPGNTIYF. CDR3 nucleotides: TGTGCCAGCAGCTTAGATCAGGGAGGCCCTGGAAACACCATATATTTT.

The J gene is TRBJ2-7, the V gene TRBV18; the D gene is possibly TRBD2 (5 bases). V was shortened by 4 bases and J by 4 bases, with 11 bases between the two germline ends. The CDR3 spans 13 residues. The germline CDR1 and CDR2 sequences are KGHSH and LQKENI. CDR3 protein: CASSRGSPYEQYF. The CDR3 DNA reads TGTGCCAGCTCACGAGGGTCCCCTTACGAGCAGTACTTC.

The gene calls are TRBV19 and TRBJ1-1, with 9 bases that match TRBD1. The length of the CDR3 is 16 residues. The V segment lost 3 bases and the J segment 5 bases; nucleotides outside the gene matches: 10. Germline V lookup: CDR1 LNHDA, CDR2 SQIVND (reference sequence). Here the CDR3 DNA reads TGTGCCAGTAGTATGGGGAGGACAGGGGCGCGGACTGAAGCTTTCTTT. This codes for CASSMGRTGARTEAFF.

This rearrangement joins TRBV7-2 to TRBJ2-2; 8 bases match TRBD2. The germline V gene encodes CDR1 SGHTA and CDR2 FQGNSA. After removal of 3 bases from V and 3 bases from J, the junction contained 3 bases not matched to a gene. The CDR3 totals 15 residues. The CDR3 DNA reads TGTGCCAGCAGCTTTCGGGGGGGATACACCGGGGAGCTGTTTTTT. Protein: CASSFRGGYTGELFF. The full variable domain, completed using reference TRBV7-2 and TRBJ2-2, is GAGVSQSPSNKVTEKGKDVELRCDPISGHTALYWYRQSLGQGLEFLIYFQGNSAPDKSGLPSDRFSAERTGGSVSTLTIQRTQQEDSAVYLCASSFRGGYTGELFFGEGSRLTVL.